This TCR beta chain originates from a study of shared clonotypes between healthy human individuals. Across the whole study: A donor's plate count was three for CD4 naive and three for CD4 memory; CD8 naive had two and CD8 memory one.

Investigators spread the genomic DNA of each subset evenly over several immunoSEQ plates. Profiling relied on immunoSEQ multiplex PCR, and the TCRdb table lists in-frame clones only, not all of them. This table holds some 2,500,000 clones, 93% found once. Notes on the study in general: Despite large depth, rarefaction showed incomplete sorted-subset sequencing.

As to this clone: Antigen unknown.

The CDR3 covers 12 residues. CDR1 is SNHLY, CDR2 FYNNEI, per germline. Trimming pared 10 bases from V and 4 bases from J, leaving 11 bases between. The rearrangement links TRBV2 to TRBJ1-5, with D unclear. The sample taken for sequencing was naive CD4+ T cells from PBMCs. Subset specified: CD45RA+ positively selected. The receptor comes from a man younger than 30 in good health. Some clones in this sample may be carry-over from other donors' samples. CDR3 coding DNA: TGTGCCACCCAGCGTGGGAATCAGCCCCAGCATTTT. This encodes CATQRGNQPQHF.